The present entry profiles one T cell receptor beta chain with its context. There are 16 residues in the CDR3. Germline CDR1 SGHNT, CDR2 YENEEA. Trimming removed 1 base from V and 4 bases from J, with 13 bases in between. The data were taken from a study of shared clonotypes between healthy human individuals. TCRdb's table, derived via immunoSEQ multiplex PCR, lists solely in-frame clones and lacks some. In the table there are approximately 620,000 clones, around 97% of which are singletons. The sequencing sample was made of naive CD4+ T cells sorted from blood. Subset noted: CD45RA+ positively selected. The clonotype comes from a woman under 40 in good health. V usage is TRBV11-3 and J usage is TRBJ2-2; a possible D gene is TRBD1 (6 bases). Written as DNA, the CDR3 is TGTGCCAGCAGCTTAGGAACAGGGTCGTCCACCGGGGAGCTGTTTTTT. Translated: CASSLGTGSSTGELFF.